This is a list of T cell receptor beta chains from one sample in a study of blood T cell repertoires in COVID-19. Generated by immunoSEQ multiplex PCR, the TCRdb table keeps only in-frame clones and is missing some. The top ten hold approximately 4.9% of the sample, which has tens of thousands of clones, 89% seen once. The sequencing input was peripheral blood. These TCRs come from a man aged 60-69 years with active COVID-19. Both conserved end residues are part of each CDR3. A D gene is named only where the DNA matches it firmly. Clone sizes are given selectively: once, few, many, or a class where the clone is expanded.

v_gene	d_gene	j_gene	abundance	CDR3aa	CDR3nt
TRBV27	TRBD2	TRBJ2-1	.	CASSPGLATYNEQFF	TGTGCCAGCAGCCCGGGACTAGCGACCTACAATGAGCAGTTCTTC
TRBV18	TRBD1	TRBJ2-5	.	CASWPGQERETQYF	TGTGCCAGCTGGCCGGGACAGGAACGAGAGACCCAGTACTTC
TRBV15	TRBD1	TRBJ2-6	.	CATSRAGTVVLSGANVLTF	TGTGCCACCAGCAGAGCCGGGACAGTAGTTCTATCCGGGGCCAACGTCCTGACTTTC
TRBV27	.	TRBJ2-5	.	CASSPKETQYF	TGTGCCAGCAGCCCAAAAGAGACCCAGTACTTC
TRBV11-2	TRBD2	TRBJ2-1	.	CASSRSSGLYNEQFF	TGTGCCAGCAGCAGATCTAGCGGCCTTTACAATGAGCAGTTCTTC
TRBV2	.	TRBJ1-3	.	CASSRREGLSSTIYF	TGTGCCAGCAGTAGGAGGGAGGGTCTATCGTCCACCATATATTTT
TRBV20-1	TRBD1	TRBJ2-3	.	CSASWPGGYVDTQYF	TGCAGTGCTAGTTGGCCAGGGGGCTATGTAGATACGCAGTATTTT
TRBV7-2	.	TRBJ1-2	.	CASSPGGFAGYTF	TGTGCCAGCAGCCCGGGAGGGTTCGCTGGCTACACCTTC
TRBV5-6	.	TRBJ1-5	.	CASSRGVNSNQPQHF	TGTGCCAGCAGCCGGGGAGTTAATAGCAATCAGCCCCAGCATTTT
TRBV7-3	TRBD2	TRBJ2-2	.	CASSHILAGVPGELFF	TGTGCCAGCAGCCACATACTAGCGGGAGTCCCCGGGGAGCTGTTTTTT
TRBV7-3	.	TRBJ2-1	.	CASSAVLREEQFF	TGTGCCAGCAGCGCCGTCCTAAGAGAAGAGCAGTTCTTC
TRBV5-4	TRBD2	TRBJ2-1	.	CASSLAASGTYNEQFF	TGTGCCAGCAGCTTGGCGGCTAGCGGGACCTACAATGAGCAGTTCTTC
TRBV28	.	TRBJ2-1	.	CASVSGSYNEQFF	TGTGCCAGCGTGAGCGGTTCCTACAATGAGCAGTTCTTC
TRBV30	.	TRBJ1-1	.	CAWSTGGSGTEAFF	TGTGCCTGGAGTACGGGGGGAAGCGGCACTGAAGCTTTCTTT
TRBV7-2	.	TRBJ2-7	.	CASSPGLQSYEQYF	TGTGCCAGCAGCCCGGGACTGCAGTCCTACGAGCAGTACTTC
TRBV5-1	.	TRBJ1-1	.	CASSEGTPTEAFF	TGCGCCAGTAGTGAGGGGACACCCACTGAAGCTTTCTTT
TRBV10-3	.	TRBJ1-3	.	CAIRDRTTSGNTIYF	TGTGCCATCAGGGACAGAACAACCTCTGGAAACACCATATATTTT
TRBV6-5	TRBD2	TRBJ2-7	.	CASGGYTGLAGGSYF	TGTGCCAGCGGAGGGTACACGGGACTAGCGGGAGGATCGTACTTC
TRBV15	.	TRBJ2-1	.	CATSRDPGRENEQFF	TGTGCCACCAGCAGAGATCCGGGGAGAGAAAATGAGCAGTTCTTC
TRBV11-3	.	TRBJ2-5	.	CASSGGYQETQYF	TGTGCCAGCTCGGGCGGGTACCAAGAGACCCAGTACTTC
TRBV7-9	TRBD1	TRBJ2-1	.	CASSLQGDYNEQFF	TGTGCCAGCAGCTTACAGGGGGACTACAATGAGCAGTTCTTC
TRBV28	TRBD2	TRBJ2-1	.	CASSPLAGGPNEQFF	TGTGCCAGCAGTCCCCTAGCGGGAGGGCCAAATGAGCAGTTCTTC
TRBV9	.	TRBJ2-1	.	CASSAAGGTYNEQFF	TGTGCCAGCAGCGCTGCCGGGGGAACCTACAATGAGCAGTTCTTC
TRBV5-1	.	TRBJ2-1	.	CASSTGDVPYNEQFF	TGCGCCAGCAGCACGGGGGATGTACCCTACAATGAGCAGTTCTTC
TRBV5-1	TRBD2	TRBJ2-1	.	CASSLVLAGGYNEQFF	TGCGCCAGCAGCTTGGTTCTAGCGGGAGGGTACAATGAGCAGTTCTTC
TRBV4-3	.	TRBJ1-4	.	CASSPRAGVGKLFF	TGCGCCAGCAGCCCGAGGGCAGGGGTGGGGAAACTGTTTTTT
TRBV7-3	TRBD1	TRBJ2-3	.	CASSSGTGGTDTQYF	TGTGCCAGCAGCTCAGGGACAGGGGGCACAGATACGCAGTATTTT
TRBV3-1/TRBV3-2	.	TRBJ2-2	.	CASSQSDYLTTGELFF	TGTGCCAGCAGCCAAAGTGACTACCTGACAACCGGGGAGCTGTTTTTT
TRBV2	TRBD2	TRBJ2-7	once	CASRALTSGSYEQYF	TGTGCCAGCAGGGCCCTTACTAGCGGGAGCTACGAGCAGTACTTC
TRBV7-2	TRBD2	TRBJ2-2	.	CASRRGLDTGELFF	TGTGCCAGCAGGCGAGGACTAGACACCGGGGAGCTGTTTTTT
TRBV7-9	.	TRBJ1-4	.	CASSEYRAVNEKLFF	TGTGCCAGCAGTGAGTACCGCGCTGTTAATGAAAAACTGTTTTTT
TRBV19	.	TRBJ1-6	.	CASSTNSYNSPLHF	TGTGCCAGTAGTACGAACAGCTATAATTCACCCCTCCACTTT
TRBV7-3	TRBD1	TRBJ2-7	.	CASSRTGGNEQYF	TGTGCCAGCAGCAGGACAGGGGGCAACGAGCAGTACTTC
TRBV4-1	TRBD1	TRBJ2-5	.	CASSQGSGQGMKTQYF	TGCGCCAGCAGCCAAGGATCAGGACAGGGGATGAAGACCCAGTACTTC
TRBV10-3	TRBD1	TRBJ1-2	.	CAIIGQGGYGYTF	TGTGCCATCATAGGACAGGGGGGATATGGCTACACCTTC
TRBV7-3	TRBD2	TRBJ2-5	.	CASSLMGSGSGETQYF	TGTGCCAGCAGCTTAATGGGTAGCGGGAGTGGAGAGACCCAGTACTTC
TRBV5-4	TRBD1	TRBJ2-5	.	CASSTDRAETQYF	TGTGCCAGCAGCACGGACAGGGCTGAGACCCAGTACTTC
TRBV10-3	.	TRBJ2-7	.	CAISEGRVAPYEQYF	TGTGCCATCAGTGAGGGCAGGGTAGCCCCCTACGAGCAGTACTTC
TRBV5-1	TRBD2	TRBJ2-3	once	CASSPSGRGDTQYF	TGCGCCAGCAGCCCCTCCGGGAGGGGTGATACGCAGTATTTT
TRBV7-9	.	TRBJ1-1	.	CASGGLEAFF	TGTGCCAGCGGCGGGCTTGAAGCTTTCTTT
TRBV7-2	.	TRBJ1-1	.	CASSYQGKTEAFF	TGTGCCAGCAGCTACCAGGGGAAAACTGAAGCTTTCTTT
TRBV28	.	TRBJ2-3	.	CATRGEDTQYF	TGTGCGACTAGAGGGGAGGATACGCAGTATTTT
TRBV27	.	TRBJ1-1	few	CASKIGGFGEAFF	TGTGCCAGCAAAATTGGGGGGTTTGGTGAAGCTTTCTTT
TRBV18	.	TRBJ1-2	.	CASSPPEGVNGYTF	TGTGCCAGCTCACCACCGGAAGGAGTCAATGGCTACACCTTC
TRBV27	.	TRBJ2-2	.	CAPHSNPKTGELFF	TGTGCCCCCCACTCTAATCCGAAAACCGGGGAGCTGTTTTTT
TRBV19	TRBD1	TRBJ2-5	.	CASSRQGQETQYF	TGTGCCAGTAGCCGACAGGGGCAAGAGACCCAGTACTTC
TRBV5-1	.	TRBJ1-1	.	CASSLSPGNTEAFF	TGCGCCAGCAGCTTGTCCCCGGGGAACACTGAAGCTTTCTTT
TRBV19	TRBD1	TRBJ1-1	.	CASTADRVTVEAFF	TGTGCCAGTACCGCGGACAGGGTAACCGTTGAAGCTTTCTTT
TRBV9	TRBD2	TRBJ2-2	once	CASTLGVAGVTGELFF	TGTGCCAGCACCCTAGGGGTAGCGGGAGTCACCGGGGAGCTGTTTTTT
TRBV13	.	TRBJ1-3	once	CASSLGVSGNTIYF	TGTGCCAGCAGCCTGGGAGTCTCTGGAAACACCATATATTTT
TRBV7-2	TRBD1	TRBJ2-7	.	CASSLTGGTAYEQYF	TGTGCCAGCAGCCTGACAGGGGGAACCGCCTACGAGCAGTACTTC
TRBV7-9	.	TRBJ1-2	.	CASSLGGDRYGYTF	TGTGCCAGCAGCTTAGGGGGGGATCGCTATGGCTACACCTTC
TRBV6-2/TRBV6-3	.	TRBJ1-5	.	CASSYFRGKGNQPQHF	TGTGCCAGCAGTTACTTCAGGGGTAAGGGCAATCAGCCCCAGCATTTT
TRBV18	.	TRBJ2-1	.	CASSLTSSYNEQFF	TGTGCCAGCTCATTAACGAGCTCCTACAATGAGCAGTTCTTC
TRBV18	.	TRBJ2-7	.	CASSPRGTFYEQYF	TGTGCCAGCTCACCGCGTGGGACTTTCTACGAGCAGTACTTC
TRBV6-1	.	TRBJ1-1	.	CASSEVAGGGSPEAFF	TGTGCCAGCAGTGAAGTGGCGGGGGGGGGCTCTCCTGAAGCTTTCTTT